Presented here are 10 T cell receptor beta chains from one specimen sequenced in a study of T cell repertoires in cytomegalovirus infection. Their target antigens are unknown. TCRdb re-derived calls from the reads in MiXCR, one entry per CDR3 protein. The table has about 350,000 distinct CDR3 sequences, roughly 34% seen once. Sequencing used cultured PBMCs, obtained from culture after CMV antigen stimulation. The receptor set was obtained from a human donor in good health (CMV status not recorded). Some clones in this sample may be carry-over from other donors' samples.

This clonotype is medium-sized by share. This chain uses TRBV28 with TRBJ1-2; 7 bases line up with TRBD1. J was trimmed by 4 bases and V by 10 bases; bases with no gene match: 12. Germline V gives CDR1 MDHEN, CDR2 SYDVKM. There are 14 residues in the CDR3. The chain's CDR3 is CATTDQGVLYGYTF. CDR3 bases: TGTGCCACCACTGACCAGGGGGTGCTCTATGGCTACACCTTC.

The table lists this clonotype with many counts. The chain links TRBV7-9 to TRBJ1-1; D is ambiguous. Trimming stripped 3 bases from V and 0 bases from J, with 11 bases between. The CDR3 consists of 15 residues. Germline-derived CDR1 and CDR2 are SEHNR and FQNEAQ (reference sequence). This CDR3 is CASSFGGAVNTEAFF. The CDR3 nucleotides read TGTGCCAGCAGCTTTGGTGGAGCTGTGAACACTGAAGCTTTCTTT. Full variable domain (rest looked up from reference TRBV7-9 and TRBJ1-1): DTGVSQNPRHKITKRGQNVTFRCDPISEHNRLYWYRQTLGQGPEFLTYFQNEAQLEKSRLLSDRFSAERPKGSFSTLEIQRTEQGDSAMYLCASSFGGAVNTEAFFGQGTRLTVV.

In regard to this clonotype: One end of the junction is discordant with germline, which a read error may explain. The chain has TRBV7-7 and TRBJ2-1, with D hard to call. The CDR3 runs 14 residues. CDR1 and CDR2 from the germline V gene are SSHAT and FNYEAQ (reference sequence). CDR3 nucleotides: TGTGCTAGCAGCTTAGGGCGGATTGGGGATGAGCAGTTCTTC. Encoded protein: CASSLGRIGDEQFF. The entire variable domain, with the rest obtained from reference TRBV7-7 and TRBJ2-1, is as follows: GAGVSQSPRYKVTKRGQDVTLRCDPISSHATLYWYQQALGQGPEFLTYFNYEAQPDKSGLPSDRFSAERPEGSISTLTIQRTEQRDSAMYRCASSLGRIGDEQFFGPGTRLTVL.

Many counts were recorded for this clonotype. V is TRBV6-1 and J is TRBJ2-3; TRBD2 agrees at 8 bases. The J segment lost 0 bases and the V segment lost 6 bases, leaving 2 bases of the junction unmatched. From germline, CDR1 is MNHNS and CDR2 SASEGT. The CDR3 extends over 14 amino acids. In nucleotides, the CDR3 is TGTGCCAGCAGGAGCGGGAGTAGCACAGATACGCAGTATTTT. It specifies CASRSGSSTDTQYF.

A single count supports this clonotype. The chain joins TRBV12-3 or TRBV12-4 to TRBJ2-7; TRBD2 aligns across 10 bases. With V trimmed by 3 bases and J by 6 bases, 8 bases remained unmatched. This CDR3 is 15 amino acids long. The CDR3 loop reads CASSFPAGGHGEQYV. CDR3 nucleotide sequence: TGTGCCAGCAGTTTTCCAGCGGGAGGGCATGGCGAGCAGTACGTC.

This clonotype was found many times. The CDR3 reads CASSRSAGTGTGIDYGYTF. DNA of the CDR3: TGTGCCAGCAGCCGATCCGCGGGGACAGGGACGGGGATAGACTATGGCTACACCTTC. The J gene is TRBJ1-2, the V gene TRBV7-8, with 9 bases identical to TRBD1. The CDR3 extends over 19 amino acids. Germline V gene sequence: CDR1 SGHVS, CDR2 FQNEAQ. Germline trimming cut 5 bases from V and 3 bases from J; bases unmatched to any gene: 19.

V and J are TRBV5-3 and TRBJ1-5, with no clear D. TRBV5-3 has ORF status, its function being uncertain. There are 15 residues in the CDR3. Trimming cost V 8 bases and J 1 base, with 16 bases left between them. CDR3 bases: TGTGCCAGCAGCATAAGTTGGCAGAGCAATCAGCCCCAGCATTTT. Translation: CASSISWQSNQPQHF.

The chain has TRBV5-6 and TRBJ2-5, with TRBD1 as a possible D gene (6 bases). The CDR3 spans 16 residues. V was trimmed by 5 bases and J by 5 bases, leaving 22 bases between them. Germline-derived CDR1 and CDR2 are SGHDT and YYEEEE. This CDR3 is CASSFTWSGTKETQYF. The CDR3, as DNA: TGTGCCAGCAGTTTTACTTGGTCAGGGACAAAGGAGACCCAGTACTTC.

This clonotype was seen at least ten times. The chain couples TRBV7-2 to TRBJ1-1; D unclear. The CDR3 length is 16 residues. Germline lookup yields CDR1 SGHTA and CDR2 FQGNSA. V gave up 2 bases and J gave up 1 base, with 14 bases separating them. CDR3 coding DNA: TGTGCCAGCAGCTTACTAACGGCTGGGGAGAACACTGAAGCTTTCTTT. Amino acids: CASSLLTAGENTEAFF.

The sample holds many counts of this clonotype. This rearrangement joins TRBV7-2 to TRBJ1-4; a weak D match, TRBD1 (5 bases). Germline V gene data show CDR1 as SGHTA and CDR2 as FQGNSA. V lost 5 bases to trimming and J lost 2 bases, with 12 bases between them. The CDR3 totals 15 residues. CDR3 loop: CASSAWGGTNEKLFF. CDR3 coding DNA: TGTGCCAGCAGCGCGTGGGGGGGGACTAATGAAAAACTGTTTTTT.